This TCR beta chain was documented in a study of identical twins (dated by TCRdb to about 2016). For the wider study: To test whether fetal clonotypes persist, this study deep-sequenced TCR alpha and beta repertoires from monozygotic twins, from unrelated adults of various ages, and from cord blood. To rule out contamination, the twin experiments were replicated at different times with different library preparation protocols. Points the paper makes about the study in general: A weaker excess of twin sharing was found in beta out-of-frame sequences because the signal-to-noise ratio was lowered by fewer shared sequences. In monozygotic twins, out-of-frame TCR alpha sharing was systematically underestimated by recombination models, although the models agreed with sharing between unrelated individuals. Because the same donors could not be followed over many years, the conclusions relied on cross-sectional statistical analysis. Zero-insertion analyses could be partly confounded by invariant T cells such as MAIT and iNKT, though diverse VJ usage argued against such confounding for most clonotypes. Abundant cord blood beta clonotypes had fewer insertions, young adult naive repertoires showed a similar but weaker trend, and memory repertoires showed no such trend. Compared with coincidental sharing between unrelated individuals, out-of-frame TCR alpha sequences shared between twins had an excess of sequences with low generation probability.

The library was produced with 5' RACE. Sequencing took place on an Illumina HiSeq 2000. A universal primer binding site was added through template switching, and the final cDNA carried a unique molecular identifier so that TCR cDNA molecules could be counted accurately. Specific primers in the conserved constant-segment region were used to synthesize first-strand cDNA for TCR alpha and beta chains. Each cDNA library was double barcoded, with a SMART-Mk sample barcode plus Illumina barcodes, to control for contamination. TruSeq adapter sequences along with Illumina sample barcodes were introduced in two successive PCR steps. TCR alpha and beta cDNA libraries were sequenced on the Illumina HiSeq platform with custom primers. The paper's processing steps were these. Raw reads were processed with MiGEC to extract unique molecular identifiers, and MiXCR was used to determine CDR3 positions. For each individual, recombination models were inferred using an EM algorithm with the repgenHMM and IGoR tools. The tcR package in R was used for shared clonotype analysis, with sharing normalized by the product of cloneset sizes. To study raw recombination without the effects of thymic and clonal selection, out-of-frame nonproductive sequences were analyzed. Through fastp at Q25 and MiXCR, TCRdb rebuilt clones from the public reads, retaining in-frame beta chains. CDR3 protein duplicates are merged, each entry listing the most common genes and DNA. These V and J calls derive from TCRdb rather than the authors' analysis. The sample includes some 1,700,000 distinct CDR3 sequences, with about 30% observed a single time. The biggest ten clones account for about 0.25% of the sample.

This clonotype was seen only a few times. It has no known antigen specificity. Qualities for individual bases were not recorded, and no much larger clone is one base off. The CDR3 runs 13 amino acids, cysteine and phenylalanine included. CDR3 DNA is the only sequence kept; it has 39 bases, read in frame from the first base. Between the V and J ends, shortened by 7 bases and 2 bases respectively, the junction contains 11 bases. CDR1 and CDR2, looked up from the germline V gene, are ENHRY and SYGVKD. Only healthy Caucasian donors were included. The source of this sequence is a newborn girl in good health. Recombination connected TRBV10-3 to TRBJ2-5; the D call could be TRBD1 or TRBD2, with each sharing 5 bases. Source material: cord blood. The DNA sequence is TGTGCCATCAAAACGGGGCCTCAAGAGACCCAGTACTTC. This is translated as CAIKTGPQETQYF.